The 21 T cell receptor beta chains presented below share a single source sample, sequenced in a study of shared clonotypes between healthy human individuals. Data came from immunoSEQ multiplex PCR; TCRdb stores just in-frame clones and leaves some out. The data show around 300,000 clones, around 87% seen once. Sequenced: memory CD8+ T cells sorted from blood. As to subset: CD45RO+ cells pooled with CCR7-negative TemRA cells. The origin of the receptors is a man aged 18 to 30 in good health.

This clone was detected a few times. The V call is TRBV2, the J call TRBJ1-2, with D possibly being TRBD1 (5 bases). The germline CDR1 and CDR2 sequences are SNHLY and FYNNEI. This CDR3 contains 14 residues. V lost 8 bases to trimming and J lost 8 bases, with 21 bases between them. CDR3 DNA: TGTGCCAGCCACGGAGGGGATAAGATTGAGGGCTACACCTTC. This encodes CASHGGDKIEGYTF.

The chain uses TRBV11-2 and TRBJ2-7; D remains unclear. The V gene's germline CDR1 is SGHAT and CDR2 FQNNGV. V dropped 1 base and J dropped 1 base, with 11 bases sitting between them. This CDR3 comprises 15 residues. CDR3 nucleotide sequence: TGTGCCAGCAGCTTAGGGGGATCGAGGTCCTACGAGCAGTACTTC. The encoded protein is CASSLGGSRSYEQYF. Based on the CDR3 plus reference TRBV11-2 and TRBJ2-7, the full variable domain is EAGVAQSPRYKIIEKRQSVAFWCNPISGHATLYWYQQILGQGPKLLIQFQNNGVVDDSQLPKDRFSAERLKGVDSTLKIQPAKLEDSAVYLCASSLGGSRSYEQYFGPGTRLTVT.

Worth noting for this clone: The same CDR3 can be traced to other DNA sequences in this sample. This rearrangement joins TRBV28 to TRBJ1-2; no reliable D call. CDR1 and CDR2 (germline): MDHEN, SYDVKM. Trimming removed 2 bases from V and 2 bases from J, with 6 bases in between. The CDR3 has 13 amino acids. The CDR3 spells CASSLDGNYGYTF. As DNA, the CDR3 is TGTGCCAGCAGTTTAGACGGGAACTATGGCTACACCTTC.

The chain links TRBV5-1 to TRBJ2-2; D perhaps matches TRBD2 (6 bases). V lost 0 bases and J lost 6, with 12 bases in between. The CDR3 loop spans 15 amino acids. The V gene's germline CDR1 is SGHRS and CDR2 YFSETQ. CDR3 in DNA: TGCGCCAGCAGCTTGGCGTCTAGCGTTTCCGGGGAGCTGTTTTTT. This sequence encodes CASSLASSVSGELFF.

This rearrangement joins TRBV28 to TRBJ2-7, with 7 bases identical to TRBD1. Germline CDR1 MDHEN, CDR2 SYDVKM. CDR3 size: 13 residues. V was pared by 4 bases and J by 5 bases, with 5 bases of the junction left unmatched. The CDR3 loop is CASSWGQRHEQYF. The CDR3 nucleotides are TGTGCCAGCAGTTGGGGACAGCGTCACGAGCAGTACTTC.

The chain combines TRBV4-3 with TRBJ2-3; 7 bases match TRBD2. Unmatched junction bases numbered 2, after V lost 1 base and J lost 1 base. CDR1 is LGHNA, CDR2 YSLEER, per germline. This CDR3 has 15 residues. CDR3 DNA: TGCGCCAGCAGCCAAGGGGAGGGAGGCACAGATACGCAGTATTTT. This gives the protein CASSQGEGGTDTQYF.

Details on this clone: Other DNA sequences in the same sample also yield this CDR3. V is TRBV6-6 and J is TRBJ2-3; D is undetermined. V was pared by 2 bases and J by 0 bases, with 6 bases between. The CDR3 is 14 amino acids. CDR1 and CDR2 (germline): MNHNY, SVGAGI (reference sequence). The CDR3 protein is CASSYGGSTDTQYF. The CDR3 region has the DNA TGTGCCAGCAGTTACGGCGGCAGCACAGATACGCAGTATTTT.

The V and J genes are TRBV10-2 and TRBJ2-7, with D maybe TRBD2 (5 bases). The CDR3 spans 13 residues. Germline V gene sequence: CDR1 WSHSY, CDR2 SAAADI. The V end was cut by 9 bases, the J end by 7 bases, with 19 bases between. The CDR3 nucleotides are TGCGCCAGTTCTCCCGACTACTCCAGGGAGCAGTACTTC. It yields the protein CASSPDYSREQYF.

The rearrangement links TRBV2 to TRBJ2-7; TRBD2 agrees at 10 bases. The CDR3 contains 16 residues. Germline trimming cut 0 bases from V and 2 bases from J; bases unmatched to any gene: 4. Per the germline V gene, CDR1 is SNHLY and CDR2 is FYNNEI. In DNA form, the CDR3 reads TGTGCCAGCAGTGAAGCGTCGGGACTAGCGACCTACGAGCAGTACTTC. Its protein is CASSEASGLATYEQYF.

The chain recombines TRBV9 with TRBJ2-3, with 8 bases that match TRBD2. The V segment lost 2 bases and the J segment 4 bases; nucleotides outside the gene matches: 15. Germline V lookup: CDR1 SGDLS, CDR2 YYNGEE. The CDR3 is 18 residues long. The DNA of the CDR3 is TGTGCCAGCAGCGTCTTCGGACTAGCCGGACCAACTTCAGATACGCAGTATTTT. This gives the protein CASSVFGLAGPTSDTQYF.

V gene TRBV7-9 combines with J gene TRBJ2-2, with 12 positions matching TRBD2. J gave up 2 bases and V 5 bases, and 3 bases lay outside the gene matches. The CDR3 runs 16 residues. Germline CDR1 reads SEHNR; CDR2 reads FQNEAQ (reference sequence). The CDR3 DNA reads TGTGCCAGCAGCCCACTAGCGGGAGGTAACACCGGGGAGCTGTTTTTT. It encodes CASSPLAGGNTGELFF.

This clone was detected once. The chain is built from TRBV27 and TRBJ2-7; TRBD1 matches 9 bases. Germline CDR1 is MNHEY and CDR2 is SMNVEV (reference sequence). The CDR3 extends over 13 amino acids. V was clipped by 7 bases and J by 6 bases; unmatched bases: 7. The CDR3 here is CASTKGQGSEQYF. CDR3 coding DNA: TGTGCCAGCACCAAAGGACAGGGGAGCGAGCAGTACTTC.

The rearrangement uses TRBV6-5 and TRBJ2-7; 8 bases are shared with TRBD2. V shed 6 bases, J shed 2 bases, and the junction held 6 bases outside the gene matches. Germline V CDR1 and CDR2: MNHEY, SVGAGI. The CDR3 totals 14 residues. Here the CDR3 reads CASSSTGGTYEQYF. CDR3 bases: TGTGCCAGCAGCAGTACGGGGGGGACCTACGAGCAGTACTTC.

This chain uses TRBV28 with TRBJ2-2; tentative D call: TRBD2 (5 bases). Trimming left V 1 base short and J 6 bases short, with 18 bases between. Germline V gene data show CDR1 as MDHEN and CDR2 as SYDVKM. This CDR3 is 17 amino acids long. The CDR3 DNA is TGTGCCAGCAGTTTATTATTCTCCGAGGGAGAGGCCGGGGAGCTGTTTTTT. It translates to CASSLLFSEGEAGELFF.

With respect to this clone: A much larger clone lies one base from this, so it may be a read error. This CDR3 is also generated by other DNA sequences in the sample. This chain uses TRBV7-8 with TRBJ2-7; no firm D call. Looked up from germline, CDR1 is SGHVS and CDR2 is FQNEAQ. This CDR3 is built from 11 residues. V was shortened by 2 bases and J by 1 base, with 0 bases between the two germline ends. The CDR3 region has the DNA TGTGCCAGCAGCTTATCCTACGAGCAGTACTTC. It encodes CASSLSYEQYF.

The V call is TRBV7-9, the J call TRBJ1-2; no definite D call. This CDR3 is built from 14 residues. CDR1 and CDR2 (germline): SEHNR, FQNEAQ (reference sequence). The V end was cut by 0 bases, the J end by 6 bases, with 11 bases between. The CDR3 DNA is TGTGCCAGCAGCTTAGCGCTTAGGATAGATGGCTACACCTTC. It is translated as CASSLALRIDGYTF.

CDR3 DNA: TGTGCCAGCTCACCACATACCGGCCAGAACTATGGCTACACCTTC. Protein: CASSPHTGQNYGYTF. The chain employs TRBV18 and TRBJ1-2; D is uncertain. Germline-derived CDR1 and CDR2 are KGHSH and LQKENI. The germline V and J ends were trimmed by 1 base and 2 bases, with 11 bases remaining between them. The CDR3 contains 15 residues.

There are many counts of this clone. The CDR3 DNA reads TGCAGCGTTGAATCAGAGTTGGGCAGATTAGGGCACACTGAAGCTTTCTTT. Protein sequence: CSVESELGRLGHTEAFF. The gene calls are TRBV29-1 and TRBJ1-1; D gene unclear. The germline V gene encodes CDR1 SQVTM and CDR2 ANQGSEA. The CDR3 contains 17 residues. V was cut by 2 bases and J by 3 bases, with 22 bases left in between.

The chain couples TRBV5-1 to TRBJ2-3, with TRBD2 matching over 11 bases. Germline-derived CDR1 and CDR2 are SGHRS and YFSETQ. This CDR3 comprises 19 residues. J lost 3 bases, V lost 0 bases, and 12 bases had no gene match. The CDR3 nucleotides are TGCGCCAGCAGCTTGGCCAGACTAGCGGGGAGGGCCCTGACAGATACGCAGTATTTT. It specifies CASSLARLAGRALTDTQYF.

This clone was seen once. The chain links TRBV27 to TRBJ2-7; D is possibly TRBD2 (6 bases). This CDR3 contains 15 residues. Trimming shortened V by 3 bases and J by 2 bases, and 14 bases separated the two germline ends. Germline assignment: CDR1 MNHEY and CDR2 SMNVEV (reference sequence). CDR3 protein: CASSFGSGQTYEQYF. The CDR3 DNA is TGTGCCAGCAGTTTTGGTAGCGGCCAAACCTACGAGCAGTACTTC.

The V gene is TRBV5-4, the J gene TRBJ2-1, with TRBD2 matching 9 bases. The CDR3 contains 16 residues. Germline V lookup: CDR1 SGHNT, CDR2 YYREEE (reference sequence). J was trimmed by 3 bases and V by 0 bases; bases with no gene match: 4. This chain's CDR3 is CASSLALAGFYNEQFF. The DNA of the CDR3 is TGTGCCAGCAGCTTGGCCCTAGCGGGATTCTACAATGAGCAGTTCTTC.